These T cell receptor beta chains were read from a single sample in a study of blood T cell repertoires in COVID-19. Clones were sequenced by immunoSEQ multiplex PCR, and TCRdb holds only the in-frame ones, with some missing. The data show 300,000 to 350,000 clones, around 87% seen once. The sequencing sample was made of peripheral blood. The receptors originated from a woman aged 40-49 years with COVID-19, enrolled during active disease. The CDR3 runs from the conserved cysteine through the conserved F or W. Each record gives: D gene, J gene, V gene, clone size, CDR3 protein, CDR3 DNA. A D gene is named only where the DNA matches it firmly. Only some rows state a clone size, as once, few, many or a class for expanded clones.

>TRBD1|TRBJ1-5|TRBV6-6|few
CASRPDLGQGNQPQHF
TGTGCCAGCAGACCCGACCTGGGACAGGGAAATCAGCCCCAGCATTTT
>NA|TRBJ1-1|TRBV5-1|once
CASSLARTAEAFF
TGCGCCAGCAGCTTGGCTAGGACAGCTGAAGCTTTCTTT
>TRBD2|TRBJ2-1|TRBV19|NA
CASSIDLAGAYNEQFF
TGTGCCAGTAGTATAGATCTAGCGGGAGCCTACAATGAGCAGTTCTTC
>TRBD1|TRBJ1-1|TRBV5-4|NA
CASSLSRGQITEAFF
TGTGCCAGCAGCTTGTCCAGGGGGCAAATCACTGAAGCTTTCTTT
>TRBD1|TRBJ1-5|TRBV15|NA
CATSIDRVGQPQHF
TGTGCCACCAGCATAGACAGGGTTGGCCAGCCCCAGCATTTT
>TRBD2|TRBJ2-7|TRBV3-1/TRBV3-2|few
CASSQLGGIDEQYF
TGTGCCAGCAGCCAACTGGGGGGGATAGACGAGCAGTACTTC
>NA|TRBJ1-1|TRBV18|NA
CASSPTDVNTEAFF
TGTGCCAGCTCACCGACAGACGTGAACACTGAAGCTTTCTTT
>NA|TRBJ2-5|TRBV3-1/TRBV3-2|NA
CASSPRGSETQYF
TGTGCCAGCAGCCCCCGGGGATCCGAGACCCAGTACTTC
>NA|TRBJ1-2|TRBV28|NA
CASSFRDYGYTF
TGTGCCAGCAGTTTCCGCGACTATGGCTACACCTTC
>NA|TRBJ1-1|TRBV3-1/TRBV3-2|NA
CASSQEYWEGNPEAFF
TGTGCCAGCAGCCAAGAGTATTGGGAGGGGAACCCTGAAGCTTTCTTT
>TRBD1|TRBJ2-2|TRBV15|few
CATSRDQTGPTGELFF
TGTGCCACCAGCAGAGATCAGACAGGGCCGACCGGGGAGCTGTTTTTT
>NA|TRBJ1-3|TRBV7-9|NA
CASSTRQAEPGNTIYF
TGTGCCAGCAGCACCCGACAGGCGGAACCTGGAAACACCATATATTTT
>NA|TRBJ1-1|TRBV27|once
CASSSGHGGTFF
TGTGCCAGCAGTTCCGGACACGGAGGGACTTTCTTT
>NA|TRBJ2-3|TRBV5-1|NA
CASSLVGSREDTQYF
TGCGCCAGCAGCTTGGTAGGGAGCCGGGAAGACACGCAGTATTTT
>NA|TRBJ2-1|TRBV6-6|NA
CAISVLAGQFF
TGTGCCATATCAGTCCTGGCGGGGCAGTTCTTC
>TRBD1|TRBJ2-1|TRBV5-5|NA
CASSPLGGTGMYEQFF
TGTGCCAGCAGCCCACTCGGAGGGACAGGGATGTATGAGCAGTTCTTC
>NA|TRBJ1-2|TRBV6-2/TRBV6-3|NA
CASSYEDRNYGYTF
TGTGCCAGCAGTTACGAGGACAGAAACTATGGCTACACCTTC
>TRBD1|TRBJ2-7|TRBV7-9|once
CASSFTGTGSEQYF
TGTGCCAGCAGCTTTACCGGGACAGGGAGCGAGCAGTACTTC
>NA|TRBJ1-5|TRBV5-4|once
CASSLDSLMPQHF
TGTGCCAGCAGCTTGGACAGCCTGATGCCCCAGCATTTT